This T cell receptor beta chain is drawn from a study of long-term antiretroviral therapy in people with HIV. Whole-study results and caveats: Narrower CDR3 length ranges marked HIV repertoires relative to controls.

Concerning this clone: Antigen: not known.

In germline, CDR1 is MNHNY, CDR2 SVGAGI (reference sequence). CDR3 size: 14 residues. Between the trimmed V and J ends, which lost 6 bases and 7 bases, there was a span of 16 bases. At survey level, the immunoSEQ assay was run in its v3.0 version. Sequencing was designed to cover roughly 35,000-55,000 T-cell genomes in each sample. Clones were sequenced by immunoSEQ multiplex PCR, and TCRdb holds only the in-frame ones, with some missing. The sample carries about 18,000 clones, 79% recorded once. The specimen was unsorted PBMCs, collected at the start of antiretroviral therapy, before treatment. This chain uses TRBV6-6 with TRBJ1-5; no reliable D call. This receptor was taken from a man aged 18 to 30 with HIV. The CDR3 DNA reads TGTGCCAGCAGAAGAGTCGACGAGGGCCAGCCCCAGCATTTT. This sequence encodes CASRRVDEGQPQHF.